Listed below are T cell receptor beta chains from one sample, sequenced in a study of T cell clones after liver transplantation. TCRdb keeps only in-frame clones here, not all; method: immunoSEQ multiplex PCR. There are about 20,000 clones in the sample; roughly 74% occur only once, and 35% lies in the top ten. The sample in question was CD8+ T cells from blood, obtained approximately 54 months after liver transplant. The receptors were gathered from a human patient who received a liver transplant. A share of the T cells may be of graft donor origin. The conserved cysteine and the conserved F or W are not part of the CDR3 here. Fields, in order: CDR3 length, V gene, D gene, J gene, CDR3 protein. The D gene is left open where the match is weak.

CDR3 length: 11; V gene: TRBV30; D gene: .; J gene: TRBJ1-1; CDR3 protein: AWSERGGTEAF
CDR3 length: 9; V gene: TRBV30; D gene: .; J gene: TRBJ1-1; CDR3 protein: AWAGNTEAF
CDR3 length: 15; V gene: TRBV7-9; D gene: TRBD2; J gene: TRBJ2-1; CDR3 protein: ASSPRSGGTSYNEQF
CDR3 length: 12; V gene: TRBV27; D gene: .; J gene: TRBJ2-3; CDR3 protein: ASSLLGFTDTQY
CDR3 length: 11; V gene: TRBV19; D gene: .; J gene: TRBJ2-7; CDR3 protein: ASSIGGGYEQY
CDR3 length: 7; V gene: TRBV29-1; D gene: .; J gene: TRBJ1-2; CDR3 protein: SVFYGYT
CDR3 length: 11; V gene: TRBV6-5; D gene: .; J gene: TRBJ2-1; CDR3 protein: ASSYSQANEQF
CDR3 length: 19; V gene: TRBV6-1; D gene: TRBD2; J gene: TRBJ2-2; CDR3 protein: ASSERSPYGLAGANTGELF
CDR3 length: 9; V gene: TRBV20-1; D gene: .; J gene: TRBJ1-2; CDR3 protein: SAPRGPVDF
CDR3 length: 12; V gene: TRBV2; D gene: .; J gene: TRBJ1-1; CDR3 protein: ASSEEQVWTEAF
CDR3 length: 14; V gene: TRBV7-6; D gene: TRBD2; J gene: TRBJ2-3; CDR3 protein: ASSLTSGVTTDTQY
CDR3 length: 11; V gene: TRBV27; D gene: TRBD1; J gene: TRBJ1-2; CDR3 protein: ASGLGQPYGYT
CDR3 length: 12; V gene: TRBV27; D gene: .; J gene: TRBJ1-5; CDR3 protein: ASSLSPGWEPQH
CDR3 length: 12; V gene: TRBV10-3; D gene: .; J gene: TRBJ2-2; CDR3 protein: AISESGNTGELF
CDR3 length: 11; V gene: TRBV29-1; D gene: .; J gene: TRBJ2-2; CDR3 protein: GVGFGAGGELF
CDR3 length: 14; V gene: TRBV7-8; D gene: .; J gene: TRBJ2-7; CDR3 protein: ASSPTGGGTSYEQY
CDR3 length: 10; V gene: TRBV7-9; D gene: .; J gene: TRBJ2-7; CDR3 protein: ASSLVPGEQY
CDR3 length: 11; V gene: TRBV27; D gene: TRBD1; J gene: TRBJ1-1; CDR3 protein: ASSLDRGTEAF
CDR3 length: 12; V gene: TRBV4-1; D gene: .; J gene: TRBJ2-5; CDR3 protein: ASSQDRGEETQY
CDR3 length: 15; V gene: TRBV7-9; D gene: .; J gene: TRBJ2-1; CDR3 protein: ASSLPHDLSSYNEQF
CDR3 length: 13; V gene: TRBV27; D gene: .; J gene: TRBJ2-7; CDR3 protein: ASSEAGRGSYEQY
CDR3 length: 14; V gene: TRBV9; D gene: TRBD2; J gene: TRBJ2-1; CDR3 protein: ASSVESGGGYNEQF
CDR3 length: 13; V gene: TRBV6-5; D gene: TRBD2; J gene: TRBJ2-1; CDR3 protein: ASSPLAATYNEQF
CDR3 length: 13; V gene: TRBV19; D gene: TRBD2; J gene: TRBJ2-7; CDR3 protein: ASSIATSGSYEQY
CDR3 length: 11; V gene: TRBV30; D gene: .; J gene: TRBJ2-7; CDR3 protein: AWSTGNPYEQY
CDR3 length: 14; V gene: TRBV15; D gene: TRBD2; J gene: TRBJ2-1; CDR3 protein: ATSRKAGGSYNEQF
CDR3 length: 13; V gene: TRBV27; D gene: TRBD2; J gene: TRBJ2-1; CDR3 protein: ASSLSSGGNNEQF
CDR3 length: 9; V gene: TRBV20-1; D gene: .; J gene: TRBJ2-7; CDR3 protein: SALMGYEQY
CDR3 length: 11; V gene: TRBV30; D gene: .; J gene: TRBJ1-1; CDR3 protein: AWSVWGEAEAF
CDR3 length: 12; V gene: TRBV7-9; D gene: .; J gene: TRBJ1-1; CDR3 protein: ASMEPITGTEAF
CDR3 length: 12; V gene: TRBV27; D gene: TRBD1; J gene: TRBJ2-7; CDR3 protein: ASSLRTGYDEQY
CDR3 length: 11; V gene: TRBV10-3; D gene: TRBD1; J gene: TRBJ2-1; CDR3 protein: AIRGQGDIEQF
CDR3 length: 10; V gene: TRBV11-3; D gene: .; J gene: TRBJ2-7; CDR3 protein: ASSSLEYEQY
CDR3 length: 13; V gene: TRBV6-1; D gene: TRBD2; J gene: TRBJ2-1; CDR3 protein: ASSEGTSEYNEQF
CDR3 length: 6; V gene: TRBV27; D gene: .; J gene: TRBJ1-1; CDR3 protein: ASAVTF
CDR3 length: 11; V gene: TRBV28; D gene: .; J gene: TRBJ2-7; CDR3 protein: ASSPGDVGEQY
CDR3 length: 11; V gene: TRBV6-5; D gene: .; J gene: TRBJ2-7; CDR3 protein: ASSYSADYEQY
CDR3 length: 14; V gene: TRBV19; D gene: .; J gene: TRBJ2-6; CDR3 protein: ASSIAHSSGANVLT
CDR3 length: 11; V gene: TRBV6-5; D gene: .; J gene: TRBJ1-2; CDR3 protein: ASSDSTNYGYT
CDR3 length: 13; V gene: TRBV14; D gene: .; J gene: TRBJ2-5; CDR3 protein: ASSPRRNIRETQY